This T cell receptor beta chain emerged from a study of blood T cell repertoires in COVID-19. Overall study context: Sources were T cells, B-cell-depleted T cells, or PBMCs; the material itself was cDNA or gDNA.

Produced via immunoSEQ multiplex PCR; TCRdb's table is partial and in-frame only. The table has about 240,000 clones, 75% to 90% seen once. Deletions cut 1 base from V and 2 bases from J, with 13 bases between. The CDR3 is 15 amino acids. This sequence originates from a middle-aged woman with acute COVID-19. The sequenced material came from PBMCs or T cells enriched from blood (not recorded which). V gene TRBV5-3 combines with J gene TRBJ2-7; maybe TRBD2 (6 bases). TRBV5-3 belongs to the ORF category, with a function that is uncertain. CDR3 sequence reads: CARSLRGLGAYEQYF. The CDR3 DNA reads TGTGCCAGAAGCTTGCGGGGGTTGGGGGCCTACGAGCAGTACTTC.